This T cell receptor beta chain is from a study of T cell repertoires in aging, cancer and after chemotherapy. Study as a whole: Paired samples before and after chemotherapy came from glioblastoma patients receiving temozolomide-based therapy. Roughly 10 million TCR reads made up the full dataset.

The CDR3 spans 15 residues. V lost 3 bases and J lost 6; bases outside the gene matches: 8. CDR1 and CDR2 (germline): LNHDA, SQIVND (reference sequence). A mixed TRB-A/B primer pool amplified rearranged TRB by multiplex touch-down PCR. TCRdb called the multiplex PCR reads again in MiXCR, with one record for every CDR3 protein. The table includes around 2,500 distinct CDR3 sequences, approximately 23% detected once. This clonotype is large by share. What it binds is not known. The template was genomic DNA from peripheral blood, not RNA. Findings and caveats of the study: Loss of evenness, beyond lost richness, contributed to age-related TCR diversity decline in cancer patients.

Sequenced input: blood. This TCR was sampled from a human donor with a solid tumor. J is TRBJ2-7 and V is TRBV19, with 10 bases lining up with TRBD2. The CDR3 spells CASSILRTSGSEQYF. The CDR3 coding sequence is TGTGCCAGTAGTATCTTGCGGACTAGCGGATCCGAGCAGTACTTC.